Given below is one T cell receptor (beta chain) in context. The sample originates from a study of CD8+ T cells in alopecia areata. Reverse transcription of extracted RNA yielded cDNA, which provided the sequencing template. Profiling relied on immunoSEQ multiplex PCR, and the TCRdb table lists in-frame clones only, not all of them. The sample lists fewer than 250,000 clones, under 40% occurring once. Noted treatment: oral pan-JAK inhibitor, 5-10 mg twice daily. CDR1 and CDR2 (germline): SGHDT, YYEEEE. There are 12 residues in the CDR3. V was clipped by 4 bases and J by 6 bases, with 8 bases between them.

The chain recombines TRBV5-6 with TRBJ2-1; D uncertain. Sequenced material: CD4+ T cells sorted from blood, taken between weeks 30 and 35, from a patient treated with tofacitinib. The clonotype comes from a human donor with alopecia areata. The CDR3 nucleotides read TGTGCCAGCAGCGCTGCTGGCAATGAGCAGTTCTTC. This translates into CASSAAGNEQFF.